The T cell receptor (beta chain) under discussion was sequenced for a study of graft-versus-host responses after intestinal transplantation. This clone is a singleton in its sample. As yet, its antigen is unknown. The CDR3 has 13 residues. V gave up 11 bases and J gave up 5 bases, with 16 bases separating them. Germline CDR1 MNHEY, CDR2 SVGAGI. The method was immunoSEQ multiplex PCR; TCRdb's version includes in-frame clones alone and lacks a portion of them. The sample lists roughly 99,000 clones, around 90% occurring once. Sample: unstimulated CD4+ T cells sorted from spleen or lymph node cells, taken before transplant. This sequence was found in a human donor who was the organ donor for an intestinal transplant. The chain couples TRBV6-5 to TRBJ2-1; D gene unclear. The CDR3 coding sequence is TGTGCCGCAGCCCGGGTGGCGGACAATGAGCAGTTCTTC. This codes for CAAARVADNEQFF.